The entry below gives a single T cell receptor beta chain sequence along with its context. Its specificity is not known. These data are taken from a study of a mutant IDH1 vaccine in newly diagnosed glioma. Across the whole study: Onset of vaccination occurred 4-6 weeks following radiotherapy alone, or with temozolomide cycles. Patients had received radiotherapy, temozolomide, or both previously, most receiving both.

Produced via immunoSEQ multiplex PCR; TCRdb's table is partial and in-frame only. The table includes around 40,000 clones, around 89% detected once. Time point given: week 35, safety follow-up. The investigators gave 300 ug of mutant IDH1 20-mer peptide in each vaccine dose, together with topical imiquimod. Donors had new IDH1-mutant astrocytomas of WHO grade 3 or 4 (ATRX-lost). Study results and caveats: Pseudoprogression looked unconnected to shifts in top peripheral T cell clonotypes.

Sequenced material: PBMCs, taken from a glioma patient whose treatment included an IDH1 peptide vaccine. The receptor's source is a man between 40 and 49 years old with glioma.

The CDR3 region has the DNA TGTGCCAGCAGTTACTCAAGGGGAGCCGGAGCCGAAGCTTTCTTT. It encodes CASSYSRGAGAEAFF. The chain couples TRBV6-5 to TRBJ1-1; tentatively, D is TRBD1 (5 bases). Germline CDR1 and CDR2: MNHEY and SVGAGI. The CDR3 is 15 residues long. The ends were cut back, 0 bases at V and 8 bases at J, with 16 bases in the middle.